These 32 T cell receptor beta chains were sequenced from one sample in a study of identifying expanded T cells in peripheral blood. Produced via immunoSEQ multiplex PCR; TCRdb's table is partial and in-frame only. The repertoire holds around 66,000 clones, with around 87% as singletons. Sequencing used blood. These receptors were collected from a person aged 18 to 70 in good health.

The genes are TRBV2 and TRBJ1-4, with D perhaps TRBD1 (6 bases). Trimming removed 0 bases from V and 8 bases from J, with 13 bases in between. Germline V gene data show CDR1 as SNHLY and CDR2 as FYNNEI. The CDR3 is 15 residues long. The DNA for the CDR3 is TGTGCCAGCAGTGAAGCGAGGGGGGCCCGGGAAAAACTGTTTTTT. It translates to CASSEARGAREKLFF.

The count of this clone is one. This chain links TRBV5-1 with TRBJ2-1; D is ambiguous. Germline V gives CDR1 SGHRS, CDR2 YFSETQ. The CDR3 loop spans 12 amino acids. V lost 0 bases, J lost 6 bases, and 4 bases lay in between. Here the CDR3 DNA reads TGCGCCAGCAGCTTGGTTAGCAATGAGCAGTTCTTC. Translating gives CASSLVSNEQFF. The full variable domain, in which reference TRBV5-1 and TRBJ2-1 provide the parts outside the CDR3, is KAGVTQTPRYLIKTRGQQVTLSCSPISGHRSVSWYQQTPGQGLQFLFEYFSETQRNKGNFPGRFSGRQFSNSRSEMNVSTLELGDSALYLCASSLVSNEQFFGPGTRLTVL.

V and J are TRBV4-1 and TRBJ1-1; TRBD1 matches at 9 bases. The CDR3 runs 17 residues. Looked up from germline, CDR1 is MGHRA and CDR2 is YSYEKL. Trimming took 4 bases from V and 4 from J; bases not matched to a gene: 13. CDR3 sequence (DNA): TGCGCCAGCAGCCTCACTAACCCCGGGACAGGGCCCACTGAAGCTTTCTTT. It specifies CASSLTNPGTGPTEAFF.

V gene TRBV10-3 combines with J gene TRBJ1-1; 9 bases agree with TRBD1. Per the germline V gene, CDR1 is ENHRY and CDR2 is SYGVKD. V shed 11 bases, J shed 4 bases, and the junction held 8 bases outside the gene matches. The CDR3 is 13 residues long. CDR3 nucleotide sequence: TGTGCCTCCGGGCGGGACAGGGTCACTGAAGCTTTCTTT. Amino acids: CASGRDRVTEAFF.

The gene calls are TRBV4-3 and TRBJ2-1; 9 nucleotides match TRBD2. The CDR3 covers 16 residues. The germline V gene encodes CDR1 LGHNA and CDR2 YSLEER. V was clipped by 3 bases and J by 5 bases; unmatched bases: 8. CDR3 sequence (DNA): TGCGCCAGCAGCCAGATCCTAGCGGGGCAACACAATGAGCAGTTCTTC. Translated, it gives CASSQILAGQHNEQFF.

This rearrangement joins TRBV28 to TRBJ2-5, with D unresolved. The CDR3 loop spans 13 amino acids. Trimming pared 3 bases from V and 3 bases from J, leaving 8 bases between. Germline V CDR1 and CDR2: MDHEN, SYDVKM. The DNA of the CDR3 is TGTGCCAGCAGTTTGATGAGAGAAGAGACCCAGTACTTC. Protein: CASSLMREETQYF.

Here the CDR3 reads CASSLTGGNPSPLHF. Written as DNA, the CDR3 is TGTGCCAGCAGTTTAACGGGGGGAAACCCTTCACCCCTCCACTTT. V is TRBV27 and J is TRBJ1-6; a weak D match, TRBD1 (5 bases). The CDR3 length is 15 residues. The germline V gene encodes CDR1 MNHEY and CDR2 SMNVEV (reference sequence). Deletions cut 2 bases from V and 9 bases from J, with 14 bases between.

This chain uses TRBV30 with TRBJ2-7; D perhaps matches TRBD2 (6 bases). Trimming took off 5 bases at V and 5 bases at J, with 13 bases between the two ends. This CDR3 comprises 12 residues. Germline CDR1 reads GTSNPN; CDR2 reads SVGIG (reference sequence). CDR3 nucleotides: TGTGCCTGGGGCCCCCGGAGGGACGAGCAGTACTTC. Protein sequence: CAWGPRRDEQYF.

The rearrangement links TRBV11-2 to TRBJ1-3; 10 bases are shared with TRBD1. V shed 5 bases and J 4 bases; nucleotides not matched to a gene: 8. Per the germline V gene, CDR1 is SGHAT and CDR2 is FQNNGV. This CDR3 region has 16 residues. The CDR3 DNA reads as TGTGCCAGCAGCCCCAGACAGGGGGCGGCAGGAAACACCATATATTTT. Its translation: CASSPRQGAAGNTIYF.

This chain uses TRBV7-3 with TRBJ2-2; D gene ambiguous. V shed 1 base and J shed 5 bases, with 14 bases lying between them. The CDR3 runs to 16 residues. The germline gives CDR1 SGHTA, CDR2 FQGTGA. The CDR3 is CASSLKVLIGTGELFF. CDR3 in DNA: TGTGCCAGCAGCTTAAAGGTCCTGATAGGAACCGGGGAGCTGTTTTTT.

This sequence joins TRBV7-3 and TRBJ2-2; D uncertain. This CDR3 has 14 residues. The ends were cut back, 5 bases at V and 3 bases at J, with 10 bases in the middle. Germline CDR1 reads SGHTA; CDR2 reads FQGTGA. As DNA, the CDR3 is TGTGCCAGCAGCCCCGGGCCCGACACCGGGGAGCTGTTTTTT. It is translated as CASSPGPDTGELFF.

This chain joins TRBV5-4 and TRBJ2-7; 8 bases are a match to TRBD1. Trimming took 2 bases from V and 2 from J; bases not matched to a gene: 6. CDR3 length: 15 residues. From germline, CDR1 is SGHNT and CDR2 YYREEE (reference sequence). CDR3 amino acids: CASSFGQGRTYEQYF. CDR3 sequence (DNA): TGTGCCAGCAGCTTCGGACAGGGCCGAACCTACGAGCAGTACTTC.

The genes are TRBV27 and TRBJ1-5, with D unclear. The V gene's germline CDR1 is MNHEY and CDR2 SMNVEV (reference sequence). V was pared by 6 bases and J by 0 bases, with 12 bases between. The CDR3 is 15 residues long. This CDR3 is CASSRNRYSNQPQHF. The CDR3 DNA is TGTGCCAGCAGCCGGAACCGCTATAGCAATCAGCCCCAGCATTTT.

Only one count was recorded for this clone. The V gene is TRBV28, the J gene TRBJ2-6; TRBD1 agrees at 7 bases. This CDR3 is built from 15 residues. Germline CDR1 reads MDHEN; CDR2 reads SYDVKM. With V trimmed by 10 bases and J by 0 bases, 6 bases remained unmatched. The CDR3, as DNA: TGTGCCACTCACAGGGGAAGCTCTGGGGCCAACGTCCTGACTTTC. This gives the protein CATHRGSSGANVLTF.

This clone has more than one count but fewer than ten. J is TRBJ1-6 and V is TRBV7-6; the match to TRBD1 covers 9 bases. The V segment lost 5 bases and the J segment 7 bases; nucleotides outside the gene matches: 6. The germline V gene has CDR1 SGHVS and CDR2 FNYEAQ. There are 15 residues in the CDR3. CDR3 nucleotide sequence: TGTGCCAGCAGCCAGGGGGGACAGGGAAATTCACCCCTCCACTTT. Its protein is CASSQGGQGNSPLHF.

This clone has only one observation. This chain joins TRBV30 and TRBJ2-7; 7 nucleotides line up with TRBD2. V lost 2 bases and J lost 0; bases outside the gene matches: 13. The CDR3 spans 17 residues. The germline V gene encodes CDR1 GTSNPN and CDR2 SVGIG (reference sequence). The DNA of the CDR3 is TGTGCCTGGAGTCCACCTAGTGGTAGCGGGTTCTCCTACGAGCAGTACTTC. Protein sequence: CAWSPPSGSGFSYEQYF.

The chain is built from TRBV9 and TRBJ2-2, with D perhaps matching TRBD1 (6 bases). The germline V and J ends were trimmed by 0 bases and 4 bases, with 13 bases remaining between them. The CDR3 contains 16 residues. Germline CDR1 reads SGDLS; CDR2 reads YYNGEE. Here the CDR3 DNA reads TGTGCCAGCAGCGTAGCTACAGGGCATGGCACCGGGGAGCTGTTTTTT. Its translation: CASSVATGHGTGELFF.

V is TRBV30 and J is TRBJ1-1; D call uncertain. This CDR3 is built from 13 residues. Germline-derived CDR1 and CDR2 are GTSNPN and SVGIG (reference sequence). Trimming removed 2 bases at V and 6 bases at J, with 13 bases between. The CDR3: CAWSKAPQAEAFF. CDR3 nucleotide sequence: TGTGCCTGGAGTAAGGCGCCTCAAGCTGAAGCTTTCTTT.

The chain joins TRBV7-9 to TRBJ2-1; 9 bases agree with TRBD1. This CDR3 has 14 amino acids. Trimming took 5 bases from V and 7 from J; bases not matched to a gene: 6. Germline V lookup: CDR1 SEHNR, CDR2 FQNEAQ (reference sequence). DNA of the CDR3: TGTGCCAGCAGCCCCGGACAGGGGAAAAATGAGCAGTTCTTC. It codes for CASSPGQGKNEQFF.

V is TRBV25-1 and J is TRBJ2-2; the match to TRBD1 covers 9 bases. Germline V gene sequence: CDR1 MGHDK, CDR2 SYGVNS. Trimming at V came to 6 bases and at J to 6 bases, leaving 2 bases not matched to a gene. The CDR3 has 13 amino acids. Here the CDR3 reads CASRDRGAGELFF. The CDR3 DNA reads TGTGCCAGCAGGGACAGGGGTGCCGGGGAGCTGTTTTTT.

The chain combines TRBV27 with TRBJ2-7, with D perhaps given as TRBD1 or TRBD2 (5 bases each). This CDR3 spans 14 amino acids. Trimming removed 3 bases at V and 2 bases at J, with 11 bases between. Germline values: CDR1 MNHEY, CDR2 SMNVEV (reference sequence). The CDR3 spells CASSFAQGPYEQYF. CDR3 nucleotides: TGTGCCAGCAGTTTCGCCCAGGGACCCTACGAGCAGTACTTC.

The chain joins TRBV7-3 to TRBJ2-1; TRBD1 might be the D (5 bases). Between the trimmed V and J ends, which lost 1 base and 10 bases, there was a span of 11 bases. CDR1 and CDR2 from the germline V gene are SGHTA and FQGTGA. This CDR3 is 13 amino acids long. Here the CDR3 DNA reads TGTGCCAGCAGCTTAAATAGGGGCGGCGAGCAGTTCTTC. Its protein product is CASSLNRGGEQFF.

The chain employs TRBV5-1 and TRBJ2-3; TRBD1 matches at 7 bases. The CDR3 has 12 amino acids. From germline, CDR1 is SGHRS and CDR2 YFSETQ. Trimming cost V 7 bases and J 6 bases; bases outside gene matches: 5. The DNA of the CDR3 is TGCGCCAGCGGGACAGTTGGGGATACGCAGTATTTT. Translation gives CASGTVGDTQYF.

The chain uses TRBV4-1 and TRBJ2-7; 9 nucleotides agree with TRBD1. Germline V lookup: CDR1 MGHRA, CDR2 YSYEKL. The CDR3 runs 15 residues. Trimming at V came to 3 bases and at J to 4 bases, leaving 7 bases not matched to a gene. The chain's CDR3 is CASSQIGQGKYEQYF. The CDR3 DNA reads TGCGCCAGCAGCCAGATCGGACAGGGGAAGTACGAGCAGTACTTC.

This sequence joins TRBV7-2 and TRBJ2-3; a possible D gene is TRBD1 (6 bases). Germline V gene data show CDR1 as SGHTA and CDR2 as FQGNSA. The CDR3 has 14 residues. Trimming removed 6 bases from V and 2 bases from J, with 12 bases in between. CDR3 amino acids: CASRLTGLTDTQYF. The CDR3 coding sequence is TGTGCCAGCAGGCTGACAGGACTCACAGATACGCAGTATTTT.

The CDR3 bases are TGCGCCAGCAGCCCCTTGGTAGGGGACGCCCACGAGCAGTACTTC. It yields the protein CASSPLVGDAHEQYF. This chain links TRBV5-1 with TRBJ2-7; tentatively, D is TRBD1 or TRBD2 (5 bases each). The V end was cut by 4 bases, the J end by 5 bases, with 19 bases between. The CDR3 length is 15 residues. Germline V gene data show CDR1 as SGHRS and CDR2 as YFSETQ.

The CDR3 protein is CASSQDPPGVYEQYF. CDR3 nucleotides: TGCGCCAGCAGCCAAGATCCCCCCGGGGTCTACGAGCAGTACTTC. The V gene is TRBV4-1, the J gene TRBJ2-7; D is perhaps TRBD2 (5 bases). V was cut by 0 bases and J by 3 bases, with 12 bases left in between. The V gene's germline CDR1 is MGHRA and CDR2 YSYEKL. CDR3 length: 15 residues.

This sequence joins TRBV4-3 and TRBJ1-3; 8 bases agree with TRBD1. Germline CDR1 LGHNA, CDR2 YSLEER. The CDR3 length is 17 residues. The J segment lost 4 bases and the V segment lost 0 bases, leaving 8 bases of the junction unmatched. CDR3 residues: CASSQDSGGDNGNTIYF. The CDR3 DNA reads TGCGCCAGCAGCCAAGATTCAGGGGGCGATAACGGAAACACCATATATTTT.

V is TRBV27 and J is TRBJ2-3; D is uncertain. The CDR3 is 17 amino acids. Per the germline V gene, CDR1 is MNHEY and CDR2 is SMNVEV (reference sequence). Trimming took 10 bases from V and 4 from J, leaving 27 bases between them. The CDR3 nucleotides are TGTGCCACTCAGTTTCGGCGGCAGACAACAGTGCCAGATACGCAGTATTTT. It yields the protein CATQFRRQTTVPDTQYF.

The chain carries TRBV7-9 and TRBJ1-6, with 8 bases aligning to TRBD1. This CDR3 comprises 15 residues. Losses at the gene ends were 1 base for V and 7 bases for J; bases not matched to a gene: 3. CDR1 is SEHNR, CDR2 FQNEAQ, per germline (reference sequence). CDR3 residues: CASSLGTGYNSPLHF. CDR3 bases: TGTGCCAGCAGCTTAGGGACAGGGTACAATTCACCCCTCCACTTT.

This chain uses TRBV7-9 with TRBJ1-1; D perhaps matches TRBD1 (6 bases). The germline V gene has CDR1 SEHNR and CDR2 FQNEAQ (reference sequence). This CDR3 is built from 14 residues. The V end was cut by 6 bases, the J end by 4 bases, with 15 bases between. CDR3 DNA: TGTGCCAGCAGATTGTGGGACACCGTCACTGAAGCTTTCTTT. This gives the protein CASRLWDTVTEAFF.

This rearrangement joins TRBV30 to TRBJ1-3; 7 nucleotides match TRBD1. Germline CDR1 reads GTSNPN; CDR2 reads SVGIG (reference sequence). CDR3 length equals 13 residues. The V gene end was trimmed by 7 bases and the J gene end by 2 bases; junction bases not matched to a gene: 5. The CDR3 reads CASETGPGNTIYF. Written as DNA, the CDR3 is TGTGCCTCCGAGACAGGGCCTGGAAACACCATATATTTT.